This TCR beta chain was documented in a study of PD-1 blockade in classical Hodgkin lymphoma. Study outcomes and limitations: Those starting nivolumab under 1 year post-ASCT were excluded. Newly diagnosed patients reportedly had lower baseline TCR diversity than healthy donors.

Data came from immunoSEQ multiplex PCR; TCRdb stores just in-frame clones and leaves some out. The table records tens of thousands of clones, around three quarters of them present only once. The time point here: cycle 4 day 1 (C4D1), after about 6 weeks of nivolumab. Every one of the patients relapsed after autologous stem cell transplantation (brentuximab vedotin exposure was variable). Under best response, outcomes were complete response, partial response or progressive disease. As regards this clone: Its target is unknown.

The source material was peripheral blood mononuclear cells (PBMCs), sampled before the fourth cycle of nivolumab. This TCR was sampled from a human donor with classical Hodgkin lymphoma.

CDR3 sequence (DNA): TGTGCCAGCAGCTTGGGGCTAGCGCCTACCGGGGAGCTGTTTTTT. Residues: CASSLGLAPTGELFF. This chain links TRBV5-8 with TRBJ2-2, with D possibly being TRBD2 (6 bases). V was trimmed by 0 bases and J by 5 bases, leaving 11 bases between them. Germline loops: CDR1 SGHTS, CDR2 YDEGEE. The CDR3 runs 15 residues.